These 29 T cell receptor beta chains were sequenced from one sample in a study of T cells expressing NK-cell markers. TCRdb reprocessed the 5' RACE reads and stores each CDR3 protein as one record, lacking DNA. This sample's clone table lists about 260,000 distinct CDR3 sequences. Sequencing was done on a sample of blood T cells: a sorted CD56 or NKG2C T cell subset, CD4+ or CD8+ T cells, or bulk PBMC T cells (not recorded which). The receptors shown here come from a man younger than 30 in good health.

The chain combines TRBV6-5 with TRBJ2-2; the TCRdb call, TRBD2, lacks DNA for checking. This CDR3 is 16 amino acids long. Germline loops: CDR1 MNHEY, CDR2 SVGAGI. The chain's CDR3 is CASSYVAGAGSGELFF.

The chain employs TRBV7-9 and TRBJ1-2; TCRdb lists TRBD1, though no DNA is available to test this call. Germline CDR1 reads SEHNR; CDR2 reads FQNEAQ (reference sequence). CDR3 size: 15 residues. The CDR3 loop reads CASSWEGDSAYGYTF.

CDR3: CSARDSPDSSISNQPQHF. The V gene is TRBV20-1, the J gene TRBJ1-5; the TCRdb D gene call, TRBD1, has no DNA to confirm it. This CDR3 is built from 18 residues. Germline V gives CDR1 DFQATT, CDR2 SNEGSKA (reference sequence).

This chain uses TRBV12-3 or TRBV12-4 with TRBJ2-1; the TRBD1 assignment by TCRdb is unverifiable without DNA. The length of the CDR3 is 15 residues. The CDR3 loop is CASSLGRGPYNEQFF.

The chain uses TRBV12-3 or TRBV12-4 and TRBJ2-3; checking the TCRdb D call of TRBD1 is not possible without DNA. The length of the CDR3 is 12 residues. The chain's CDR3 is CASSVGAYTQYF.

The chain combines TRBV12-3 or TRBV12-4 with TRBJ1-5; TCRdb picks TRBD1, but there is no DNA to check that call. The CDR3 consists of 15 residues. The CDR3 loop is CASSPGTKSNQPQHF.

The chain couples TRBV5-1 to TRBJ1-5. CDR3 length: 13 residues. The germline gives CDR1 SGHRS, CDR2 YFSETQ. CDR3 residues: CASSYTAGQPQHF.

The chain has TRBV12-3 or TRBV12-4 and TRBJ2-3; TCRdb selects TRBD2, and the lack of DNA leaves this call unchecked. The CDR3 is made up of 17 amino acids. Here the CDR3 reads CASSRRTSGRSTDTQYF.

The chain links TRBV7-9 to TRBJ2-5; the TRBD1 assignment by TCRdb is unverifiable without DNA. This CDR3 spans 14 amino acids. CDR1 is SEHNR, CDR2 FQNEAQ, per germline (reference sequence). CDR3 amino acids: CASSSGGKQETQYF. The whole variable domain, remainder taken from reference TRBV7-9 and TRBJ2-5, is DTGVSQNPRHKITKRGQNVTFRCDPISEHNRLYWYRQTLGQGPEFLTYFQNEAQLEKSRLLSDRFSAERPKGSFSTLEIQRTEQGDSAMYLCASSSGGKQETQYFGPGTRLLVL.

V gene TRBV12-3 or TRBV12-4 combines with J gene TRBJ2-3; TCRdb picks TRBD1, but there is no DNA to check that call. The CDR3 loop spans 14 amino acids. CDR3 residues: CASTDRGGADTQYF.

The gene calls are TRBV15 and TRBJ2-3; TCRdb returns TRBD2, unconfirmable since there is no DNA. The CDR3 runs 14 residues. Germline V gives CDR1 LNHNV, CDR2 YYDKDF (reference sequence). The CDR3 here is CATSSGRRTDTQYF.

The chain is built from TRBV20-1 and TRBJ1-1. Germline assignment: CDR1 DFQATT and CDR2 SNEGSKA (reference sequence). The CDR3 extends over 11 amino acids. The CDR3 loop is CSALGKMKAFF.

The chain combines TRBV23-1 with TRBJ2-3; TCRdb's D call of TRBD2 is untestable without DNA. TRBV23-1 carries the ORF label, with uncertain function. CDR3 length equals 16 residues. The CDR3 reads CASTQLAVGYLATQYF.

The chain joins TRBV5-4 to TRBJ2-2; the TRBD1 assignment by TCRdb is unverifiable without DNA. The germline V gene has CDR1 SGHNT and CDR2 YYREEE (reference sequence). This CDR3 has 16 amino acids. CDR3 protein: CASSFWTGIDTGELFF. The full variable domain, completed using reference TRBV5-4 and TRBJ2-2, is ETGVTQSPTHLIKTRGQQVTLRCSSQSGHNTVSWYQQALGQGPQFIFQYYREEENGRGNFPPRFSGLQFPNYSSELNVNALELDDSALYLCASSFWTGIDTGELFFGEGSRLTVL.

This chain uses TRBV2 with TRBJ2-3; absent DNA, TCRdb's TRBD2 call cannot be checked. The CDR3 loop spans 18 amino acids. CDR1 and CDR2 from the germline V gene are SNHLY and FYNNEI. The CDR3 reads CASTQGKLAGGTTDTQYF.

This sequence joins TRBV20-1 and TRBJ2-7; absent DNA, TCRdb's TRBD1 call cannot be checked. Germline CDR1 reads DFQATT; CDR2 reads SNEGSKA (reference sequence). The CDR3 has 14 residues. The CDR3 is CSARGVGGSYEQYF.

J is TRBJ2-2 and V is TRBV30; TCRdb calls TRBD2, which cannot be checked without DNA. The CDR3 covers 15 residues. Per germline, CDR1 GTSNPN and CDR2 SVGIG (reference sequence). CDR3 protein: CAWIGGGQNTGELFF.

The chain has TRBV20-1 and TRBJ1-5; TCRdb gives TRBD1 as the D gene, but with no DNA this cannot be confirmed. The CDR3 is made up of 13 amino acids. The germline gives CDR1 DFQATT, CDR2 SNEGSKA (reference sequence). The CDR3 loop is CSAGEGVGQPQHF.

The chain recombines TRBV12-3 or TRBV12-4 with TRBJ2-1; checking the TCRdb D call of TRBD2 is not possible without DNA. There are 14 residues in the CDR3. The CDR3 reads CASRRGGVGNEQFF.

The chain uses TRBV7-9 and TRBJ2-2; TCRdb names TRBD2, which stays unverified in the absence of DNA. Germline V gives CDR1 SEHNR, CDR2 FQNEAQ (reference sequence). This CDR3 region has 15 residues. The CDR3: CASRSPIVNTGELFF.

This chain joins TRBV20-1 and TRBJ2-3; lacking DNA, the TRBD2 call made by TCRdb goes unchecked. Germline CDR1 DFQATT, CDR2 SNEGSKA (reference sequence). This CDR3 spans 18 amino acids. This CDR3 is CSARDYRVGRESTDTQYF.

The V and J genes are TRBV27 and TRBJ1-6. The CDR3 consists of 12 residues. Germline CDR1 reads MNHEY; CDR2 reads SMNVEV (reference sequence). The CDR3: CASSSSGSPLHF.

Here the CDR3 reads CAWSVLASGAGELFF. The genes are TRBV30 and TRBJ2-2; lacking DNA, the TRBD1 call made by TCRdb goes unchecked. The CDR3 is 15 residues long. Germline CDR1 is GTSNPN and CDR2 is SVGIG (reference sequence).

The chain joins TRBV7-2 to TRBJ2-7. Germline-derived CDR1 and CDR2 are SGHTA and FQGNSA. The CDR3 length is 14 residues. The CDR3 spells CASSLGGTSHEQYF.

The chain combines TRBV10-3 with TRBJ1-1. Germline loops: CDR1 ENHRY, CDR2 SYGVKD. CDR3 length: 12 residues. CDR3 sequence: CAISDLNTEAFF.

CDR3 region: CASSIIASGRTYNEQFF. This chain connects TRBV19 to TRBJ2-1; TCRdb's D call of TRBD2 is untestable without DNA. The CDR3 runs 17 residues. Germline V gene data show CDR1 as LNHDA and CDR2 as SQIVND (reference sequence).

The chain is built from TRBV14 and TRBJ2-1; TCRdb picks TRBD2, but there is no DNA to check that call. CDR3 length: 16 amino acids. Germline CDR1 and CDR2: SGHDN and FVKESK. The CDR3: CASSRLGGISYNEQFF. The variable domain in full, with the rest retrieved from reference TRBV14 and TRBJ2-1, is EAGVTQFPSHSVIEKGQTVTLRCDPISGHDNLYWYRRVMGKEIKFLLHFVKESKQDESGMPNNRFLAERTGGTYSTLKVQPAELEDSGVYFCASSRLGGISYNEQFFGPGTRLTVL.

This chain uses TRBV3-1 with TRBJ1-1; the D call of TRBD1 rests on TCRdb alone, since no DNA is present to check it. The CDR3 is 13 amino acids. The germline gives CDR1 LGHDT, CDR2 YNNKEL (reference sequence). This CDR3 is CASSTGGRTEAFF.

This sequence joins TRBV12-3 or TRBV12-4 and TRBJ2-1; the D call from TCRdb, TRBD2, cannot be confirmed without DNA. This CDR3 has 15 amino acids. CDR3 region: CASSAPGTSDNEQFF.